A single sample gave rise to the 5 T cell receptor beta chains below, sequenced in a study of blood T cell repertoires in COVID-19. TCRdb's copy holds only in-frame clones and misses some; the assay was immunoSEQ multiplex PCR. Of over 300,000 clones listed, roughly nine tenths were seen once; the top ten hold under 6.5%. Source material: PBMCs or T cells enriched from blood (not recorded which). These receptors were taken from a woman aged 25-40 years who had recovered from COVID-19.

This chain links TRBV6-5 with TRBJ1-5, with 10 bases identical to TRBD1. The CDR3 has 15 residues. Losses at the gene ends were 6 bases for V and 2 bases for J; bases not matched to a gene: 4. Germline CDR1 and CDR2: MNHEY and SVGAGI. CDR3 in amino acids: CASRGQGLGNQPQHF. Written as DNA, the CDR3 is TGTGCCAGCAGGGGACAGGGGTTGGGCAATCAGCCCCAGCATTTT.

This clone occurred once. The V gene is TRBV6-2 or TRBV6-3, the J gene TRBJ2-5, with D tentatively TRBD2 (5 bases). This CDR3 spans 15 amino acids. Germline V gene lookup returns CDR1 MNHEY and CDR2 SVGEGT. Trimming pared 5 bases from V and 2 bases from J, leaving 15 bases between. CDR3 in DNA: TGTGCCAGCAGTCCCCGGGGTTTACCACAAGAGACCCAGTACTTC. As protein: CASSPRGLPQETQYF.

This chain links TRBV7-3 with TRBJ2-3, with 10 bases identical to TRBD2. The V and J ends lost 5 bases and 0 bases, in that order; junction bases with no gene match: 8. Per the germline V gene, CDR1 is SGHTA and CDR2 is FQGTGA. This CDR3 comprises 17 residues. In DNA, the CDR3 is TGTGCCAGCAGCCCCCGAACTAGCGGGGTCAGCACAGATACGCAGTATTTT. Its protein is CASSPRTSGVSTDTQYF.

This sequence joins TRBV2 and TRBJ2-5, with D possibly being TRBD1 (5 bases). CDR3 length: 12 amino acids. V shed 6 bases and J shed 2 bases, with 7 bases lying between them. Per germline, CDR1 SNHLY and CDR2 FYNNEI. The CDR3 here is CASRDIQETQYF. The CDR3 nucleotides read TGTGCCAGCAGGGACATACAAGAGACCCAGTACTTC. Full variable domain (rest looked up from reference TRBV2 and TRBJ2-5): EPEVTQTPSHQVTQMGQEVILRCVPISNHLYFYWYRQILGQKVEFLVSFYNNEISEKSEIFDDQFSVERPDGSNFTLKIRSTKLEDSAMYFCASRDIQETQYFGPGTRLLVL.

The chain joins TRBV5-1 to TRBJ1-4, with 11 bases that match TRBD1. Germline trimming cut 4 bases from V and 8 bases from J; bases unmatched to any gene: 10. The CDR3 loop spans 16 amino acids. The germline gives CDR1 SGHRS, CDR2 YFSETQ. The CDR3 coding sequence is TGCGCCAGCAGCCTCGGACAGGGGGCTCGAAACGAAAAACTGTTTTTT. It yields the protein CASSLGQGARNEKLFF.